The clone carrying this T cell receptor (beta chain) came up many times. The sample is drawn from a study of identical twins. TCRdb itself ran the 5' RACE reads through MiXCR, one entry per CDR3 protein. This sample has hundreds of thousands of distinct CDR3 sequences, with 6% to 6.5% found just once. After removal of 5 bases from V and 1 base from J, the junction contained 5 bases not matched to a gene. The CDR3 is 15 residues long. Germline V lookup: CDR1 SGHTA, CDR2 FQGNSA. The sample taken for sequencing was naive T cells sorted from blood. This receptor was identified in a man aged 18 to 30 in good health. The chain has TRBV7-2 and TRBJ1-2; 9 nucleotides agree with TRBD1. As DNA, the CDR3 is TGTGCCAGCAGCAGAGGGACAGGGAATAACTATGGCTACACCTTC. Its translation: CASSRGTGNNYGYTF.